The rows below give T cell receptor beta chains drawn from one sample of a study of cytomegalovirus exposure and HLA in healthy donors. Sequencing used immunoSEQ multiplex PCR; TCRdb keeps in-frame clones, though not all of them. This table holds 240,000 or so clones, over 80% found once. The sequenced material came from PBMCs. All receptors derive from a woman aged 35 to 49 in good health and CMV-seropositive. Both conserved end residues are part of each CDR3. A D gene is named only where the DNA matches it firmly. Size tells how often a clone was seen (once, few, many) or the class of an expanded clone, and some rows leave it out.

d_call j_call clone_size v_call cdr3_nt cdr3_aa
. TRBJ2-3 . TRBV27 TGTGCCAGCACTCGGGGGATACGCACAGATACGCAGTATTTT CASTRGIRTDTQYF
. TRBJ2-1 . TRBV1 TGCACCAGCAGCCAAGATCATAGCGGGAGTTTATATGAGCAGTTCTTC CTSSQDHSGSLYEQFF
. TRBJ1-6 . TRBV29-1 TGCAGCGCCAGACAGGACTATAATTCACCCCTCCACTTT CSARQDYNSPLHF
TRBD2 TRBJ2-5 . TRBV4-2 TGTGCCAGCAGCCCTTGGGGTAGCGGGGGGTTCGGGGAGACCCAGTACTTC CASSPWGSGGFGETQYF
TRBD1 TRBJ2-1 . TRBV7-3 TGTGCCAGCAGCCGAGGGGGCTATGAGCAGTTCTTC CASSRGGYEQFF
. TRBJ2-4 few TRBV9 TGTGCCAGCAGCCTTACTCAACGGGACATTCAGTACTTC CASSLTQRDIQYF
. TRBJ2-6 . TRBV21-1 TGTGCCAGCAGCTACAAGGGGGTGGGAGGACTAGCGGGGGACTCTGGGGCCAACGTCCTGACTTTC CASSYKGVGGLAGDSGANVLTF
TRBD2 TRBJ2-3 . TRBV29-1 TGCAGCGGTGAGCGGGGGGCAGATACGCAGTATTTT CSGERGADTQYF
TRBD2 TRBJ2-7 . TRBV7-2 TGTGCCAGCAGCTCACCCGGGAGTGGTAGCGGGGGGAACTACGAGCAGTACTTC CASSSPGSGSGGNYEQYF
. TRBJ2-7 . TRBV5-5 TGTGCCAGCAGCTGGGAGGTAGCGGTCAGACGGGACGAGCAGTACTTC CASSWEVAVRRDEQYF
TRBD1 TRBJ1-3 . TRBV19 TGTGCCAGTAGAAGACGACAGGGGGCGGATGGAAACACCATATATTTT CASRRRQGADGNTIYF
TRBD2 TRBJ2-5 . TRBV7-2 TGTGCCAGCAGCTTGGGGCTAGCGGGAGGAGAGACCCAGTACTTC CASSLGLAGGETQYF
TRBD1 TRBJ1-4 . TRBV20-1 TGCAGTGCTAGGACGGACAGGCGGGCTTTT CSARTDRRAF
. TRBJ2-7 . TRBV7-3 TGTGCCAGCAGCTCCCCGACTAGTTCCGAGCAGTACTTC CASSSPTSSEQYF
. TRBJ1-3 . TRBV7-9 TGTGCCAGCAGCCTACTACGGGGTTCTGGAAACACCATATATTTT CASSLLRGSGNTIYF
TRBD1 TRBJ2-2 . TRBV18 TGTGCCAGCTCACCAACAGGGGCCCGCGGTGTGGGGACCGGGGAGCTGTTTTTT CASSPTGARGVGTGELFF
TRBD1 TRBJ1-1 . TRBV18 TGTGCCAGCTCAGAGGACAGGGGGAACACTGAAGCTTTCTTT CASSEDRGNTEAFF
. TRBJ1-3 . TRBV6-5 TGTGCCAGCAGTTACTCGTTTACAGGGATAAGAAACACCATATATTTT CASSYSFTGIRNTIYF
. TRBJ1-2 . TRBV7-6 TGTGCCAGCAGCTTAGAGGTCAGGGGTACTGGCTACACCTTC CASSLEVRGTGYTF
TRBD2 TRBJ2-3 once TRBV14 TGTGCCAGCAGCCAAGCGGGAGGGGTAAATACGCAGTATTTT CASSQAGGVNTQYF
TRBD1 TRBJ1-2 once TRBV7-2 TGTGCCAGCAGCTTATGGGACAGGGAGGGCTATGGCTACACCTTC CASSLWDREGYGYTF
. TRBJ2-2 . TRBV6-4 TGTGCCAGCAGTCGCGAGGCTTTAGGGGCCGGGGAGCTGTTTTTT CASSREALGAGELFF
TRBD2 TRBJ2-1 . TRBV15 TGTGCCACCAGCAGAGATTTAGTGCTAGCGGGAAGATTGAATGAGCAGTTCTTC CATSRDLVLAGRLNEQFF
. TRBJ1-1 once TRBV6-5 TGTGCCAGCAGGCCTTGGGAGGGGAACACTGAAGCTTTCTTT CASRPWEGNTEAFF
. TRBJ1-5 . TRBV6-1 TGTGCCAGCAGTGAAGCGTGGGGGCGGAACAATCAGCCCCAGCATTTT CASSEAWGRNNQPQHF
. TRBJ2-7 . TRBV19 TGTGCCAGTAGCGATACTGATTACGAGCAGTACTTC CASSDTDYEQYF
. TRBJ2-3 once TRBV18 TGTGCCAGCTCACGCGCGGATACGCAGTATTTT CASSRADTQYF